This TCR beta chain was captured by sequencing in a study of cytomegalovirus exposure and HLA in healthy donors. Regarding the study as a whole: The Asian-associated ancestry cluster reportedly had fewer N-insertions than the roughly 670-donor mean in a later analysis.

The V and J ends lost 2 bases and 7 bases, in that order; junction bases with no gene match: 9. The CDR3 loop spans 15 amino acids. CDR1 is MRHNA and CDR2 is SNTAGT in the germline V gene. PCR primers comprised 60 Vbeta and 13 Jbeta primers. Profiled with immunoSEQ multiplex PCR; TCRdb holds only in-frame clones, not every one. There are under 200,000 clones in the sample; roughly 80% occur only once, and 8.5% lies in the top ten. In the case of this clone: Its antigen is not known.

The V call is TRBV6-4, the J call TRBJ1-2; 8 bases match TRBD1. This sequence originates from a male donor in good health and CMV-seropositive. Sequencing was carried out using PBMCs. The CDR3 region has the DNA TGTGCCAGCAGTGACCTCCGACGGACAGGGTCTGGCTACACCTTC. It codes for CASSDLRRTGSGYTF.